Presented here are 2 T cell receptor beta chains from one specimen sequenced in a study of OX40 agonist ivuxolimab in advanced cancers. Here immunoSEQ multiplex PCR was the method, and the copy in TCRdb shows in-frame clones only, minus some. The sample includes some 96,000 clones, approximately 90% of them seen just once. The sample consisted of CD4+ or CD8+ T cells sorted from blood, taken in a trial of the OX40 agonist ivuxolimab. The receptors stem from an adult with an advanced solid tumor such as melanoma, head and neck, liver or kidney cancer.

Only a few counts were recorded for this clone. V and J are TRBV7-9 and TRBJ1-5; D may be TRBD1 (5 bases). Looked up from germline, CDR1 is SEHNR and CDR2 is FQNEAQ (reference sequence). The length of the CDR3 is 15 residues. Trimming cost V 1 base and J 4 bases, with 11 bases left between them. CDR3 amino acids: CASSLGGPANQPQHF. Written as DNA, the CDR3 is TGTGCCAGCAGCTTAGGGGGCCCCGCTAATCAGCCCCAGCATTTT.

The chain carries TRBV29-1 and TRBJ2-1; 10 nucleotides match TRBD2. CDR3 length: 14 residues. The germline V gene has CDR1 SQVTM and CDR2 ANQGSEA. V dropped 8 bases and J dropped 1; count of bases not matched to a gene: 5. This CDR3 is CSLAGVSSYNEQFF. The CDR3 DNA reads TGCAGCCTAGCGGGGGTCTCTTCCTACAATGAGCAGTTCTTC.